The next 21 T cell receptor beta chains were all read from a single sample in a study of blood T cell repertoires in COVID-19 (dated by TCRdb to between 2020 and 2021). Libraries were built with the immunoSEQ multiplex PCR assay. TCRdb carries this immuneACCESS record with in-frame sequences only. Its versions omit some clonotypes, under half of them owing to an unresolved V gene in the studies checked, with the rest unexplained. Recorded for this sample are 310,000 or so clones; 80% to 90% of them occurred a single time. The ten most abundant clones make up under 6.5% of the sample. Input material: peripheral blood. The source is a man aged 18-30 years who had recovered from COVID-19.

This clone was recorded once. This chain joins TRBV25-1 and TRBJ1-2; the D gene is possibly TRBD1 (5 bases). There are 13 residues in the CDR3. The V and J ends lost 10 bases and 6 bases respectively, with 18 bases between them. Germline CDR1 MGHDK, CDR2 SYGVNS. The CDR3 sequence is CATVGRTTNGYTF. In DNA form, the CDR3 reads TGTGCCACCGTCGGACGGACAACTAATGGCTACACCTTC.

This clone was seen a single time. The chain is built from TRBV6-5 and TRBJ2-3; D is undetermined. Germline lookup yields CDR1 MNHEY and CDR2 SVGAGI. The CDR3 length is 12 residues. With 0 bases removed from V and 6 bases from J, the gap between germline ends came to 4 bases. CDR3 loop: CASSYSRDTQYF. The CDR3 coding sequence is TGTGCCAGCAGTTACTCGCGCGATACGCAGTATTTT.

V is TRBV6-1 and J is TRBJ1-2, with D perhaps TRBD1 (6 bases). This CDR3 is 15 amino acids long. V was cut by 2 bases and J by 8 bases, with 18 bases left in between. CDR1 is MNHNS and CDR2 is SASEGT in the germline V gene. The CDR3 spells CASSESWSGAPGYTF. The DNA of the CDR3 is TGTGCCAGCAGTGAAAGTTGGTCAGGGGCTCCGGGCTACACCTTC.

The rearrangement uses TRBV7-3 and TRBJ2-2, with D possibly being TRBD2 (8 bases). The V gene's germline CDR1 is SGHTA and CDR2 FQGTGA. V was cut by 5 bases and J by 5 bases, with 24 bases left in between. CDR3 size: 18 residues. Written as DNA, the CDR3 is TGTGCCAGCAGCCCCCGGACACAGGGGTCGGGGGGGACCGGGGAGCTGTTTTTT. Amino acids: CASSPRTQGSGGTGELFF. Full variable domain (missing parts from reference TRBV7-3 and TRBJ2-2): GAGVSQTPSNKVTEKGKYVELRCDPISGHTALYWYRQSLGQGPEFLIYFQGTGAADDSGLPNDRFFAVRPEGSVSTLKIQRTERGDSAVYLCASSPRTQGSGGTGELFFGEGSRLTVL.

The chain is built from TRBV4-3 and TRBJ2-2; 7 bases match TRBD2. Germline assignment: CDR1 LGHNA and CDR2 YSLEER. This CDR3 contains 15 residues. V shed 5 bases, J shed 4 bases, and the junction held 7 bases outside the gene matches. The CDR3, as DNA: TGCGCCAGCAGCACGGGGGAGGGTAGCACCGGGGAGCTGTTTTTT. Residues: CASSTGEGSTGELFF.

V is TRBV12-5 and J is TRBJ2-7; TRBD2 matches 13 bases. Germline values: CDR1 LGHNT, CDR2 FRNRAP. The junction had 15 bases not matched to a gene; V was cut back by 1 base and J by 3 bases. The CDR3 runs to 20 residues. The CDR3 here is CASGLDPRDIGLAGVYEQYF. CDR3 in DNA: TGTGCTAGTGGTTTGGACCCCCGGGACATCGGACTAGCGGGAGTCTACGAGCAGTACTTC.

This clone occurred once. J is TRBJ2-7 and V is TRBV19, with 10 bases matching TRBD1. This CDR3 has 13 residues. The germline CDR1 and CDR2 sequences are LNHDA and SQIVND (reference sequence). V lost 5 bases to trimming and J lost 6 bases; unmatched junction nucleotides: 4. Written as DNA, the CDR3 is TGTGCCAGTAGTCCGGGACAGGGGTTCGAGCAGTACTTC. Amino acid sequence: CASSPGQGFEQYF.

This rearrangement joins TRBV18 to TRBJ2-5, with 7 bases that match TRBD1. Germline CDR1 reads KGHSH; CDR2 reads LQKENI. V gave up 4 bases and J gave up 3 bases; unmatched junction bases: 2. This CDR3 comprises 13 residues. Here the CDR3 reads CASSLGQEETQYF. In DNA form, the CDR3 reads TGTGCCAGCTCACTTGGACAGGAAGAGACCCAGTACTTC.

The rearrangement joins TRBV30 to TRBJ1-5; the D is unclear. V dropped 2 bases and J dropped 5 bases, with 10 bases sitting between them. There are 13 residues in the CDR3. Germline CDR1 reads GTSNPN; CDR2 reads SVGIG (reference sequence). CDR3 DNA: TGTGCCTGGAGTCGGGGTGAGGATCAGCCCCAGCATTTT. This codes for CAWSRGEDQPQHF.

CDR3 bases: TGTGCCAGCAGTCCCACAGGGATAGACTCACCCCTCCACTTT. Translated, it gives CASSPTGIDSPLHF. V is TRBV3-1 (or the pseudogene TRBV3-2) and J is TRBJ1-6; D might be TRBD1 (6 bases). The germline CDR1 and CDR2 sequences are LGHDT and YNNKEL (reference sequence). The CDR3 runs 14 residues. Trimming took 6 bases from V and 10 from J, leaving 16 bases between them.

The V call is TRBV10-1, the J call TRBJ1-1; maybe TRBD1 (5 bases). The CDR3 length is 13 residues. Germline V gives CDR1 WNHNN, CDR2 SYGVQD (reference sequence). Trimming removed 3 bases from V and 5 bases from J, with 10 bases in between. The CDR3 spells CASSEGRETEAFF. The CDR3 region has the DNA TGCGCCAGCAGTGAAGGCAGGGAAACTGAAGCTTTCTTT.

CDR3 nucleotides: TGTGCCACCAGCGGGGGACAAGGGTACTATGGAAACACCATATATTTT. Translation: CATSGGQGYYGNTIYF. The chain uses TRBV15 and TRBJ1-3, with D possibly being TRBD1 (6 bases). Germline-derived CDR1 and CDR2 are LNHNV and YYDKDF (reference sequence). V was cut by 5 bases and J by 3 bases, with 17 bases left in between. CDR3 length: 16 amino acids.

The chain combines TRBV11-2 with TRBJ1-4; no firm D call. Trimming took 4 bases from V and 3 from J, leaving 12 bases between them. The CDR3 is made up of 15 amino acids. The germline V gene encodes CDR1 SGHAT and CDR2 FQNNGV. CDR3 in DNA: TGTGCCAGCAGCTCTTACAGATCCCCTAATGAAAAACTGTTTTTT. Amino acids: CASSSYRSPNEKLFF. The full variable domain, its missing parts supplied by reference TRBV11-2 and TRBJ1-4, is EAGVAQSPRYKIIEKRQSVAFWCNPISGHATLYWYQQILGQGPKLLIQFQNNGVVDDSQLPKDRFSAERLKGVDSTLKIQPAKLEDSAVYLCASSSYRSPNEKLFFGSGTQLSVL.

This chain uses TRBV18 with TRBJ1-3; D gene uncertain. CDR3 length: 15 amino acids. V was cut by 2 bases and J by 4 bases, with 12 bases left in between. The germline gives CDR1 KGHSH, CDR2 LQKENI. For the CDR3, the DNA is TGTGCCAGCTCACCAGTATCGGGTCCGGGAAACACCATATATTTT. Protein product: CASSPVSGPGNTIYF.

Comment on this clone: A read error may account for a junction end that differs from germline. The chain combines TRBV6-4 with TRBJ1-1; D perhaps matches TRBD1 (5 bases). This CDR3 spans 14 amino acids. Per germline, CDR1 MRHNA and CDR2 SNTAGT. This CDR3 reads CASRDSSRETEAFF. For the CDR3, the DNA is TGTGCCAGCAGAGACTCCAGCAGGGAAACTGAAGCTTTCTTT.

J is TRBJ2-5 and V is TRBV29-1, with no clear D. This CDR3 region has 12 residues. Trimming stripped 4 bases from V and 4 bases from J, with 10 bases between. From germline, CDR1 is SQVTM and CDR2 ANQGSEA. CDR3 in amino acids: CSVVTAGETQYF. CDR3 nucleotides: TGCAGCGTTGTAACAGCTGGAGAGACCCAGTACTTC.

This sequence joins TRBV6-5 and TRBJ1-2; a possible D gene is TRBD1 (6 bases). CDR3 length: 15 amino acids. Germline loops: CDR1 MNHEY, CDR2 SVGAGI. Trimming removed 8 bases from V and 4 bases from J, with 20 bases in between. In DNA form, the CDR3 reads TGTGCCAGCGCCAAAAGGGGGGGTCAGGGCTATGGCTACACCTTC. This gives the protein CASAKRGGQGYGYTF.

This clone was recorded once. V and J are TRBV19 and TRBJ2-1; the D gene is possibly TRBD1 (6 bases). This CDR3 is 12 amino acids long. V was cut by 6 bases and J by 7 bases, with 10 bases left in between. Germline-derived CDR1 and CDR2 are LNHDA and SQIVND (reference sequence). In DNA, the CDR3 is TGTGCCAGTAGGGGGGCAGGGAATGAGCAGTTCTTC. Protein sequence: CASRGAGNEQFF.

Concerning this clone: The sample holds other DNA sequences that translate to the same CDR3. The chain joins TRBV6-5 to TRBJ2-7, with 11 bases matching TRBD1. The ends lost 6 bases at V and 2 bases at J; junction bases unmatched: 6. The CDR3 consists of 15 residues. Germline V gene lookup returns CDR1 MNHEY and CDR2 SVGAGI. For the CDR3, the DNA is TGTGCCAGCAGGAACCGGGACAGGGGGACCTACGAGCAGTACTTC. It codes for CASRNRDRGTYEQYF.

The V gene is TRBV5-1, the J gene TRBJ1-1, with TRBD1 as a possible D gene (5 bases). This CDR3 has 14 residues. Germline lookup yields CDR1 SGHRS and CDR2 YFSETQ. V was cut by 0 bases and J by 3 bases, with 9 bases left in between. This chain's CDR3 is CASSLERGDTEAFF. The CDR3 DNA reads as TGCGCCAGCAGCTTGGAAAGGGGCGACACTGAAGCTTTCTTT. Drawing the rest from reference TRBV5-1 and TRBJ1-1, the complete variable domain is KAGVTQTPRYLIKTRGQQVTLSCSPISGHRSVSWYQQTPGQGLQFLFEYFSETQRNKGNFPGRFSGRQFSNSRSEMNVSTLELGDSALYLCASSLERGDTEAFFGQGTRLTVV.

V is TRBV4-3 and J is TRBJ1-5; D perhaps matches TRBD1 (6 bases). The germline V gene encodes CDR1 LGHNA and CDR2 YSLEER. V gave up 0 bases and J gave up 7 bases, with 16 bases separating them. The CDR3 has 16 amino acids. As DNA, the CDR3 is TGCGCCAGCAGCCAAGAAACACAGGGAAAGGGGCAGCCCCAGCATTTT. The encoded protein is CASSQETQGKGQPQHF.